The rows below give T cell receptor beta chains drawn from one sample of a study of blood T cell repertoires in COVID-19. TCRdb keeps only in-frame clones here, not all; method: immunoSEQ multiplex PCR. The table has 110,000 or so clones, roughly 84% seen once; the top ten hold under 9%. The sequenced sample consisted of peripheral blood. The receptors were sampled from a woman in her seventies who had recovered from COVID-19. CDR3s include the opening cysteine and the closing phenylalanine or tryptophan. The D gene is left open where the match is weak. Rows give clone size only sometimes, using once, few, many, or a class for an expanded clone.

v_call	d_call	clone_size	j_call	cdr3_aa	cdr3_nt
TRBV11-3	-	-	TRBJ2-2	CASSLSGFNTGELFF	TGTGCCAGCAGCTTATCAGGGTTTAACACCGGGGAGCTGTTTTTT
TRBV24-1	TRBD2	few	TRBJ2-1	CATTSASGKQGHGEQFF	TGTGCCACCACGTCGGCTAGCGGGAAACAAGGCCACGGGGAGCAGTTCTTC
TRBV15	-	once	TRBJ1-5	CATSRVLNQPQHF	TGTGCCACCAGCAGAGTCCTCAATCAGCCCCAGCATTTT
TRBV4-3	TRBD2	-	TRBJ2-1	CASSQDVQGLAGGRNEQFF	TGCGCCAGCAGCCAAGATGTACAGGGACTAGCGGGAGGGCGCAATGAGCAGTTCTTC
TRBV3-1/TRBV3-2	-	-	TRBJ2-7	CASSQGLGASSYEQYF	TGTGCCAGCAGCCAAGGCCTGGGGGCTAGCTCCTACGAGCAGTACTTC
TRBV7-6	TRBD1	many	TRBJ1-3	CASSSRPGQGAGAGNTIYF	TGTGCCAGCAGCTCCCGGCCCGGACAGGGGGCCGGAGCTGGAAACACCATATATTTT
TRBV2	TRBD1	-	TRBJ1-1	CASIRQGLSGTEAFF	TGTGCCAGCATTCGACAGGGGCTAAGCGGGACTGAAGCTTTCTTT
TRBV2	TRBD1	once	TRBJ2-7	CASGRQGTFYEQYF	TGTGCCAGCGGGAGACAGGGGACCTTCTACGAGCAGTACTTC
TRBV4-1	-	-	TRBJ1-6	CASSQAYPGNSPLHF	TGCGCCAGCAGCCAGGCGTACCCAGGGAATTCACCCCTCCACTTT
TRBV9	TRBD2	-	TRBJ2-1	CASSVVLAGGSDEQFF	TGTGCCAGCAGCGTCGTACTAGCGGGAGGGAGCGATGAGCAGTTCTTC
TRBV7-3	-	-	TRBJ2-2	CASSLSPPDRGAQDTGELFF	TGTGCCAGCAGCTTATCACCTCCGGATCGGGGGGCGCAGGACACCGGGGAGCTGTTTTTT
TRBV5-4	-	-	TRBJ1-1	CASRGPMNTEAFF	TGTGCCAGCAGGGGCCCAATGAACACTGAAGCTTTCTTT
TRBV2	-	-	TRBJ2-5	CASSATGWRETQYF	TGTGCCAGCAGTGCGACGGGATGGAGGGAGACCCAGTACTTC
TRBV11-2	-	-	TRBJ2-3	CASSLVSSGDTQYF	TGTGCCAGCAGCTTAGTTTCTAGTGGGGATACGCAGTATTTT
TRBV4-2	TRBD1	-	TRBJ1-5	CASSQAGQGATNQPQHF	TGTGCCAGCAGCCAAGCGGGGCAGGGGGCGACAAATCAGCCCCAGCATTTT
TRBV3-1/TRBV3-2	TRBD2	-	TRBJ2-2	CASSWLAGRNTGELFF	TGTGCCAGCAGCTGGCTAGCGGGGAGGAACACCGGGGAGCTGTTTTTT
TRBV7-2	TRBD1	once	TRBJ1-5	CASSWDRDQPQHF	TGTGCCAGCAGCTGGGACAGGGATCAGCCCCAGCATTTT
TRBV11-2	TRBD2	-	TRBJ2-3	CASSLVGGSGAVDTQYF	TGTGCCAGCAGCTTAGTCGGCGGGAGCGGAGCAGTAGATACGCAGTATTTT
TRBV5-1	TRBD1	once	TRBJ2-5	CASSLDRGRGETQYF	TGCGCCAGCAGCTTGGACAGGGGGCGAGGTGAGACCCAGTACTTC
TRBV3-1/TRBV3-2	-	few	TRBJ2-7	CAGLQGHEQYF	TGTGCCGGATTACAGGGTCACGAGCAGTACTTC
TRBV3-1/TRBV3-2	-	-	TRBJ2-7	CASSQGQKNYEQYF	TGTGCCAGCAGCCAAGGACAGAAAAACTACGAGCAGTACTTC
TRBV10-1	-	once	TRBJ2-6	CALLGPGANVLTF	TGCGCCCTACTGGGGCCTGGGGCCAACGTCCTGACTTTC
TRBV25-1	-	-	TRBJ1-1	CASTQGLNSEAFF	TGTGCCAGCACGCAGGGGTTGAACTCTGAAGCTTTCTTT
TRBV18	-	-	TRBJ2-3	CASSGRGLTDTQYF	TGTGCCAGCTCCGGAAGGGGCCTCACAGATACGCAGTATTTT
TRBV5-5	TRBD1	-	TRBJ2-3	CASSLDPGQNTQYF	TGTGCCAGCAGCTTGGATCCGGGACAGAATACGCAGTATTTT
TRBV6-5	-	-	TRBJ2-1	CASSYSLDYLEQFF	TGTGCCAGCAGTTACTCCTTGGACTACTTGGAGCAGTTCTTC